The rows below give T cell receptor beta chains drawn from one sample of a study of T cells in Graves' hyperthyroidism and ophthalmopathy. One entry per CDR3 protein, called by TCRdb with MiXCR from the multiplex PCR reads. Found here are about 480,000 distinct CDR3 sequences, about an eighth of them singletons; the top ten hold under 20%. Sequenced material: blood. These receptors all come from a woman aged 18-29 years with Graves' hyperthyroidism. CDR3s include the opening cysteine and the closing phenylalanine or tryptophan. D genes are given only for firm matches. Clone size is shown for a subset of rows, as once, few, many or a class of expanded clone.

clone_size j_call d_call v_call cdr3_nt cdr3_aa
many TRBJ2-5 NA TRBV20-1 TGCAGTGCCTCATTAAGGAGGGGCCAAGAGACCCAGTACTTC CSASLRRGQETQYF
many TRBJ2-1 TRBD1 TRBV29-1 TGCAGCGTTGACTTTAGGACAGGGAGGCATGAGCAGTTCTTC CSVDFRTGRHEQFF
NA TRBJ2-1 NA TRBV4-1 TGCGCCAGCAGCCAAGAGGGGATTACGGGAGTCGGAGACAATGAGCAGTTCTTC CASSQEGITGVGDNEQFF
many TRBJ1-1 NA TRBV7-6 TGTGCCAGCAGCCCCCCTATCGGGGGAGCTTTCTTT CASSPPIGGAFF
NA TRBJ2-7 NA TRBV18 TGTGCCAGCTCACCACCGACTGCGGGCGGTGTGGGCGAGCAGTACTTC CASSPPTAGGVGEQYF
many TRBJ2-1 TRBD2 TRBV6-1 TGTGCCAGCCAGGTCTCCATTAGCGGGAGGAATGAGCAGTTCTTC CASQVSISGRNEQFF
NA TRBJ1-1 NA TRBV12-3/TRBV12-4 TGTGCCAGCAGTTGGGCAGGGGCTGAAGCTTTCTTT CASSWAGAEAFF
NA TRBJ1-2 NA TRBV10-3 TGTGCCATCAGTGAGTCGATGCAAGGGGCTTATGGCTACACCTTC CAISESMQGAYGYTF
many TRBJ2-1 TRBD2 TRBV5-1 TGCGCCAGCAGGAATCGTGGGGGAGGACTAGCGGTACACAATGAGCAGTTCTTC CASRNRGGGLAVHNEQFF
many TRBJ2-1 TRBD2 TRBV3-1 TGTGCCAGCAGCCAATTAGCGGGAGAATCGACTGAGCAGTTCTTC CASSQLAGESTEQFF
many TRBJ2-7 NA TRBV7-9 TGTGCCAGCAGCTTCGGGCGGGGCGCCTACGAGCAGTACTTC CASSFGRGAYEQYF
NA TRBJ2-7 TRBD2 TRBV6-2/TRBV6-3 TGTGCCAGCAGTGGAGTGATTTTGGCTAGCGGGGCTGAGGAGCAGTACTTC CASSGVILASGAEEQYF
many TRBJ2-3 TRBD2 TRBV12-3/TRBV12-4 TGTGCCAGCAGCCAAATAGGACTAGCGGGAGGCCCAGCTACGCAGTATTTT CASSQIGLAGGPATQYF
many TRBJ2-7 TRBD2 TRBV5-1 TGCGCCAGCAGCTTGGAAGGGACTAGCAGGTACGAGCAGTACTTC CASSLEGTSRYEQYF
many TRBJ1-2 NA TRBV7-3 TGTGCCAGCAGCTTAGAGCGGCGAGCTAACTATGGCTACACCTTC CASSLERRANYGYTF
few TRBJ2-1 NA TRBV12-3/TRBV12-4 TGTGCCAGCAGTTTAGGGGCAGCCTTAGCTGAGCAGTTCTTC CASSLGAALAEQFF
many TRBJ2-5 NA TRBV6-1 TGTGCCAGCAATAGAGCGGAAGAGACCCAGTACTTC CASNRAEETQYF
many TRBJ1-1 NA TRBV12-3/TRBV12-4 TGTGCCAGCAGAGCGGTTGTGACCACTGAAGCTTTCTTT CASRAVVTTEAFF
few TRBJ2-1 NA TRBV6-5 TGTGCCAGCAGTTACTCGAGTGGGATTGAGCAGTTCTTC CASSYSSGIEQFF
many TRBJ1-1 NA TRBV2 TGTGCCAGCGGGGGTAAGGACGGCGGTTTAAACACTGAAGCTTTCTTT CASGGKDGGLNTEAFF
many TRBJ2-4 NA TRBV20-1 TGCAGTGCCCAGCGGGAAAACATTCAGTACTTC CSAQRENIQYF
many TRBJ2-2 TRBD2 TRBV11-3 TGTGCCAGCACCCCCGGAACAGCGGGAGGGCCTGCCGGGGAGCTGTTTTTT CASTPGTAGGPAGELFF
many TRBJ2-3 NA TRBV9 TGTGCCAGCAGCGTCTTTAGCGTCAGCACAGATACGCAGTATTTT CASSVFSVSTDTQYF
few TRBJ2-7 TRBD1 TRBV2 TGTGCCAGCAGGAGGGACAGGGGGGACAGCTCCTACGAGCAGTACTTC CASRRDRGDSSYEQYF
few TRBJ1-1 TRBD1 TRBV6-1 TGTGCCAGCAAAGGTACTATGGACAGGGCGAACACTGAAGCTTTCTTT CASKGTMDRANTEAFF
many TRBJ1-2 NA TRBV20-1 TGCAGTGCCCGCAGGACGTACTATGGCTACACCTTC CSARRTYYGYTF
many TRBJ2-1 TRBD2 TRBV12-3/TRBV12-4 TGTGCCAGCAGTTTAGGGGGTAGCGGGAGCAAGTTCTTC CASSLGGSGSKFF
many TRBJ2-3 TRBD2 TRBV6-1 TGTGCCAGCATTTCAATAGCGGGGACTAGCACAGATACGCAGTATTTT CASISIAGTSTDTQYF
NA TRBJ2-7 NA TRBV12-3/TRBV12-4 TGTGCCAGCAGTAAAGCGGAAAGCTCCTACGAGCAGTACTTC CASSKAESSYEQYF
NA TRBJ2-3 NA TRBV7-9 TGTGCCAGCAGTTTGACAGGAGTCACAGATACGCAGTATTTT CASSLTGVTDTQYF
few TRBJ1-1 TRBD1 TRBV25-1 TGTGCCAGCCGCCAGACAGGGCGGGGAACTGAAGCTTTCTTT CASRQTGRGTEAFF
many TRBJ2-1 TRBD2 TRBV3-1 TGTGCCAGCAGCCATTTAGCGGGAGGGCGCGGGAATGAGCAGTTCTTC CASSHLAGGRGNEQFF
many TRBJ1-2 TRBD1 TRBV20-1 TGCAGTGCTCGGACAGGGACTACGAACTATGGCTACACCTTC CSARTGTTNYGYTF
NA TRBJ2-2 NA TRBV6-1 TGTGCCAGCATCGAAGGGGGGAGGGTCACCGGGGAGCTGTTTTTT CASIEGGRVTGELFF
many TRBJ1-2 NA TRBV7-8 TGTGCCAGCAGCTTAATCCCCTTTGCGGAGTTCGCCTATGGCTACACCTTC CASSLIPFAEFAYGYTF
NA TRBJ1-1 TRBD1 TRBV7-3 TGTGCCAGCAGCTTAATTCGGACAGGGGAGGGAGGGACTGAAGCTTTCTTT CASSLIRTGEGGTEAFF